The text below deals with one T cell receptor beta chain. Antigen specificity is unknown. Germline is not matched at one junction end, which may reflect a read error. Notes on the study in general: Larger-cohort validation covered only one TCR beta V-J rearrangement. Tumor-infiltrating Treg TCR alpha and beta sequences overlapped most with tumor naive CD4+ T cells, then blood naive.

CDR3 size: 11 residues. Germline values: CDR1 SQVTM, CDR2 ANQGSEA. Cells sorted as Tregs were CD4+, CD25+ and CD127-/low. Full-length variable regions came from constant-region reverse primers plus semi-nested Nested Universal Primer A PCR. Each CDR3 protein is one row after TCRdb ran MiXCR on the 5' RACE reads. The sample has approximately 60,000 distinct CDR3 sequences, around 21% seen once. The genes are TRBV29-1 and TRBJ2-4; 9 positions match TRBD1. Sequencing was done on a sample of tumor-infiltrating Tregs sorted from the breast tumor. The source is a female donor with breast cancer. This CDR3 is CSVGQGNTQYF. In DNA, the CDR3 is TGCAGCGTGGGACAGGGAAACACTCAGTACTTC.